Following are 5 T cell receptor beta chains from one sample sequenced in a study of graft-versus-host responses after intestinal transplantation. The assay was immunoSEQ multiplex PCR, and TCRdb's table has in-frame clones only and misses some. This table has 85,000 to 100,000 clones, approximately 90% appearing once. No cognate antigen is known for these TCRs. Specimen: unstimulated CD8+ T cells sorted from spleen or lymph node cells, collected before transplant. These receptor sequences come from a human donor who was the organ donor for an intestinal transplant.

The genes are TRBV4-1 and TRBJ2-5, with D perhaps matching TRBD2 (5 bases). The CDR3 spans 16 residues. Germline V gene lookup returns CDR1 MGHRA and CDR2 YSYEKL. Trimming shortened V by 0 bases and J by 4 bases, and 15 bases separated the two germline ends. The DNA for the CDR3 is TGCGCCAGCAGCCAAGATCGAGTCGGGATTGGAGAGACCCAGTACTTC. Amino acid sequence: CASSQDRVGIGETQYF.

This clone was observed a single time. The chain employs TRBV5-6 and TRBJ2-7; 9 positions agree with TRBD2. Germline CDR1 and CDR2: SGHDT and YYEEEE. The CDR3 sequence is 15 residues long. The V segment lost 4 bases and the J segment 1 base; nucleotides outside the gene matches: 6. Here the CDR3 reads CASSLGGLASYEQYF. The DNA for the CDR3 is TGTGCCAGCAGCCTCGGGGGACTAGCATCCTACGAGCAGTACTTC.

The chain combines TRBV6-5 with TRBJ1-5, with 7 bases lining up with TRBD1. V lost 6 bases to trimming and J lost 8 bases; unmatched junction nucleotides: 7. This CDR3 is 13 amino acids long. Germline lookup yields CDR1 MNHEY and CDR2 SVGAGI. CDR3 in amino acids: CASSPDRLKPQHF. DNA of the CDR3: TGTGCCAGCAGCCCGGACAGGCTTAAGCCCCAGCATTTT.

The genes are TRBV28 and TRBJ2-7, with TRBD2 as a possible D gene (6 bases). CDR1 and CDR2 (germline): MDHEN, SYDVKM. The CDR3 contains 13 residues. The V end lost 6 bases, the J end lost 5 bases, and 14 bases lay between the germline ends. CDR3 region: CASREGIRDEQYF. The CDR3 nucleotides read TGTGCCAGCAGGGAGGGGATTCGGGACGAGCAGTACTTC.

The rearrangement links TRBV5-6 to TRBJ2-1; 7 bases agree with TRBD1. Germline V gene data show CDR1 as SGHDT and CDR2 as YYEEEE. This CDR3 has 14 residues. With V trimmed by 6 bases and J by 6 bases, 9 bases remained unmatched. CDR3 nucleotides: TGTGCCAGCAACGACAGGGTCGAGGGCAATGAGCAGTTCTTC. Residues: CASNDRVEGNEQFF. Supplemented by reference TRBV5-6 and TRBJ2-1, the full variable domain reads DAGVTQSPTHLIKTRGQQVTLRCSPKSGHDTVSWYQQALGQGPQFIFQYYEEEERQRGNFPDRFSGHQFPNYSSELNVNALLLGDSALYLCASNDRVEGNEQFFGPGTRLTVL.